The clone carrying this T cell receptor (beta chain) was counted between two and nine times. Its cognate antigen is unknown. The data are from a study of cytomegalovirus exposure and HLA in healthy donors. Study-wide background: Sequencing of 150 million to 200 million T cells in an earlier analysis found more than 100 million unique TCR beta sequences. An early data release held some 85 million unique TCRs from HLA-typed donors. Study-level findings and limits: CMV serostatus stood as the only immune exposure information on hand. It was reportedly the case that the classifier diagnosed cytomegalovirus status with high specificity and sensitivity.

The PCR was carried out with 60 Vbeta primers and 13 Jbeta primers. Generated by immunoSEQ multiplex PCR, the TCRdb table keeps only in-frame clones and is missing some. The sample consists of tens of thousands of clones, 84% of them appearing once. The J segment lost 6 bases and the V segment lost 5 bases, leaving 7 bases of the junction unmatched. The CDR3 is 14 residues long. Germline loops: CDR1 SGHTA, CDR2 FQGNSA. The chain employs TRBV7-2 and TRBJ1-5; 7 bases map to TRBD1. This receptor was identified in a woman younger than 35 in good health and CMV-seropositive. Sequences were obtained from PBMCs. As DNA, the CDR3 is TGTGCCAGCAGCCCGCGACAGGGACGTCAGCCCCAGCATTTT. Its protein product is CASSPRQGRQPQHF.